A single sample is the source of the 30 T cell receptor beta chains below, sequenced in a study of type 1 regulatory T cells. TCRdb ran MiXCR on the reads and lists one entry per CDR3 protein. In the table there are some 89,000 distinct CDR3 sequences, around 30% of which are singletons. Source material: CD4+ T cells, either the whole sample or a sorted fraction (not recorded which). Source of these receptors: a human donor in good health.

This chain links TRBV9 with TRBJ1-5, with 7 positions matching TRBD1. Germline values: CDR1 SGDLS, CDR2 YYNGEE. V lost 3 bases and J lost 3; bases outside the gene matches: 3. The CDR3 sequence is 14 residues long. CDR3 amino acids: CASSAGTANQPQHF. CDR3 DNA: TGTGCCAGCAGCGCCGGGACAGCCAATCAGCCCCAGCATTTT.

A word on this clonotype: A much bigger clone sits one base away, suggesting this may be a read error. The chain has TRBV24-1 and TRBJ2-6; tentatively, D is TRBD2 (5 bases). The CDR3 sequence is 17 residues long. From germline, CDR1 is KGHDR and CDR2 SFDVKD. The CDR3 reads CATGDSRRGFGANVLTF. The CDR3 DNA follows: TGTGCCACCGGTGATTCCCGCCGAGGGTTTGGGGCCAACGTCCTGACTTTC.

The rearrangement uses TRBV7-9 and TRBJ2-1; D not resolved. There are 12 residues in the CDR3. Germline CDR1 reads SEHNR; CDR2 reads FQNEAQ (reference sequence). Trimming pared 4 bases from V and 7 bases from J, leaving 8 bases between. CDR3 amino acids: CASSSVGNEQFF. CDR3 sequence (DNA): TGTGCCAGCAGCTCCGTGGGGAATGAGCAGTTCTTC.

This clonotype occurred a few times. For the CDR3, the DNA is TGCGCCACCCTTGGTGGACAGACTGAAGCTTTCTTT. The encoded protein is CATLGGQTEAFF. V and J are TRBV10-2 and TRBJ1-1, with a possible D match to TRBD1 (6 bases). Germline-derived CDR1 and CDR2 are WSHSY and SAAADI. The CDR3 contains 12 residues. Trimming cost V 10 bases and J 5 bases, with 14 bases left between them.

The chain combines TRBV7-9 with TRBJ1-1; D is ambiguous. The CDR3 totals 13 residues. Germline V gene lookup returns CDR1 SEHNR and CDR2 FQNEAQ (reference sequence). The germline V and J ends were trimmed by 5 bases and 8 bases, with 15 bases remaining between them. CDR3 coding DNA: TGTGCCAGCAGCCGAACTACACCGCGGGAAGCTTTCTTT. It specifies CASSRTTPREAFF.

Ten or more counts support this clonotype. This chain links TRBV9 with TRBJ2-2; D is perhaps TRBD2 (6 bases). The germline V and J ends were trimmed by 1 base and 3 bases, with 22 bases remaining between them. Germline V CDR1 and CDR2: SGDLS, YYNGEE. The CDR3 loop spans 19 amino acids. CDR3 protein: CASSVNRGDSGVHTGELFF. CDR3 nucleotides: TGTGCCAGCAGCGTAAACCGGGGTGATTCGGGGGTGCACACCGGGGAGCTGTTTTTT.

The rearrangement uses TRBV3-1 and TRBJ1-2; the D is unclear. The V end lost 4 bases, the J end lost 3 bases, and 12 bases lay between the germline ends. The CDR3 spans 14 residues. From germline, CDR1 is LGHDT and CDR2 YNNKEL (reference sequence). CDR3 coding DNA: TGTGCCAGCAGCCTCCTACCCTCGGACTATGGCTACACCTTC. Translating gives CASSLLPSDYGYTF.

The J gene is TRBJ2-1, the V gene TRBV18; TRBD2 agrees at 7 bases. There are 16 residues in the CDR3. Per germline, CDR1 KGHSH and CDR2 LQKENI. The J segment lost 8 bases and the V segment lost 3 bases, leaving 13 bases of the junction unmatched. In DNA, the CDR3 is TGTGCCAGCTCACCCTCCCCGGCGGGAGATAAAGATGAGCAGTTCTTC. It specifies CASSPSPAGDKDEQFF.

This chain connects TRBV29-1 to TRBJ1-2, with D uncertain. The CDR3 has 12 residues. Germline V gene data show CDR1 as SQVTM and CDR2 as ANQGSEA. V lost 4 bases, J lost 7 bases, and 13 bases lay in between. The CDR3 nucleotides read TGCAGCGTTGCCCGGGGTATGGGTGGCTACACCTTC. As protein: CSVARGMGGYTF.

This clonotype appeared a few times. V is TRBV2 and J is TRBJ2-1; tentatively, D is TRBD1 (7 bases). Trimming took 3 bases from V and 8 from J, leaving 14 bases between them. CDR1 is SNHLY, CDR2 FYNNEI, per germline. This CDR3 is built from 14 residues. The CDR3 nucleotides read TGTGCCAGCAGTGAGGGCAGGGGGGTGGATGAGCAGTTCTTC. Its translation is CASSEGRGVDEQFF.

The sample holds a few counts of this clonotype. CDR3 sequence reads: CASSTHRGGNEKLFF. CDR3 DNA sequence: TGTGCCAGCAGCACCCACAGGGGAGGGAATGAAAAACTGTTTTTT. The chain couples TRBV9 to TRBJ1-4; 7 nucleotides agree with TRBD1. Germline V gene sequence: CDR1 SGDLS, CDR2 YYNGEE. V was clipped by 4 bases and J by 5 bases; unmatched bases: 8. The CDR3 spans 15 residues.

The chain joins TRBV20-1 to TRBJ2-1, with 9 bases lining up with TRBD2. V gave up 6 bases and J gave up 1 base; unmatched junction bases: 16. The CDR3 is 18 amino acids. CDR1 is DFQATT and CDR2 is SNEGSKA in the germline V gene (reference sequence). This CDR3 reads CSARDASGKRTSYNEQFF. CDR3 DNA: TGCAGTGCCCGAGACGCTAGCGGGAAGAGGACGTCCTACAATGAGCAGTTCTTC.

The J gene is TRBJ2-2, the V gene TRBV28; D is undetermined. CDR1 is MDHEN and CDR2 is SYDVKM in the germline V gene. The CDR3 is 11 amino acids. V lost 8 bases and J 5 bases, leaving 6 bases between the germline ends. The CDR3 is CASGITGELFF. The CDR3, as DNA: TGTGCCAGCGGGATTACCGGGGAGCTGTTTTTT. The full variable domain, with the rest looked up from reference TRBV28 and TRBJ2-2, is DVKVTQSSRYLVKRTGEKVFLECVQDMDHENMFWYRQDPGLGLRLIYFSYDVKMKEKGDIPEGYSVSREKKERFSLILESASTNQTSMYLCASGITGELFFGEGSRLTVL.

This clonotype was seen a handful of times. This rearrangement joins TRBV27 to TRBJ2-1, with 7 bases identical to TRBD2. Germline CDR1 is MNHEY and CDR2 is SMNVEV (reference sequence). The junction had 7 bases not matched to a gene; V was cut back by 2 bases and J by 9 bases. This CDR3 region has 14 residues. In nucleotides, the CDR3 is TGTGCCAGCAGTTTAGGGCGGGAGTCGGGTGAGCAGTTCTTC. Its translation: CASSLGRESGEQFF.

This clonotype occurred a few times. V and J are TRBV7-9 and TRBJ2-2; 8 bases fit TRBD2. V shed 9 bases, J shed 4 bases, and the junction held 7 bases outside the gene matches. CDR1 and CDR2 from the germline V gene are SEHNR and FQNEAQ (reference sequence). This CDR3 has 14 amino acids. DNA of the CDR3: TGTGCCAGTTTGGGACTAGTCGGCACCGGGGAGCTGTTTTTT. The encoded protein is CASLGLVGTGELFF.

This clonotype was recorded a few times. The chain has TRBV20-1 and TRBJ2-3; D tentatively fits TRBD1 or TRBD2 (6 bases each). V was pared by 5 bases and J by 1 base, with 19 bases between. Germline V CDR1 and CDR2: DFQATT, SNEGSKA (reference sequence). The CDR3 loop spans 16 amino acids. The CDR3 DNA is TGCAGTGCTGAAGTACTATCAGGGGAGGGCACAGATACGCAGTATTTT. Encoded protein: CSAEVLSGEGTDTQYF.

The chain is built from TRBV28 and TRBJ2-7, with a possible D match to TRBD2 (6 bases). The germline CDR1 and CDR2 sequences are MDHEN and SYDVKM. CDR3 length equals 14 residues. Trimming shortened V by 10 bases and J by 1 base, and 17 bases separated the two germline ends. The CDR3 coding sequence is TGTGCCACAGCGGGTGGTAGCAGATCCTACGAGCAGTACTTC. Its protein is CATAGGSRSYEQYF.

This chain joins TRBV6-5 and TRBJ2-2; 9 nucleotides align to TRBD2. Looked up from germline, CDR1 is MNHEY and CDR2 is SVGAGI. There are 16 residues in the CDR3. The ends lost 7 bases at V and 4 bases at J; junction bases unmatched: 10. Written as DNA, the CDR3 is TGTGCCAGCATGAGGGATAGCGGGAGTGGCACCGGGGAGCTGTTTTTT. Protein product: CASMRDSGSGTGELFF.

This clonotype has just a few counts. The chain employs TRBV20-1 and TRBJ2-1; 12 positions match TRBD2. CDR3 length: 15 residues. Germline V gene lookup returns CDR1 DFQATT and CDR2 SNEGSKA (reference sequence). After removal of 1 base from V and 7 bases from J, the junction contained 5 bases not matched to a gene. CDR3 DNA sequence: TGCAGTGCTAGAGTATTTGGGACTAGCGGGAATGAGCAGTTCTTC. It codes for CSARVFGTSGNEQFF.

This clonotype was picked up a small number of times. The J gene is TRBJ2-7, the V gene TRBV21-1; TRBD2 is the table's D call, not checked against the DNA. TRBV21-1 is a listed pseudogene. This CDR3 region has 18 residues. CDR3 DNA sequence: TGTGCCAGCAGCAAAGGCGGAGGAGCGAGAAGCTATCTACGAGAGCAGTACTTC. Translation gives CASSKGGGARSYLREQYF.

This clonotype came up a few times. This chain links TRBV20-1 with TRBJ2-7; 10 bases are shared with TRBD1. J lost 3 bases, V lost 3 bases, and 8 bases had no gene match. The CDR3 extends over 15 amino acids. Germline lookup yields CDR1 DFQATT and CDR2 SNEGSKA (reference sequence). CDR3 region: CSASRATGGIYEQYF. CDR3 in DNA: TGCAGTGCTAGTAGGGCGACAGGGGGCATCTACGAGCAGTACTTC.

This clonotype was counted only a few times. This chain joins TRBV28 and TRBJ2-3, with D possibly TRBD1 on 5 matching bases. V lost 3 bases to trimming and J lost 5 bases, with 18 bases between them. Germline CDR1 is MDHEN and CDR2 is SYDVKM. The length of the CDR3 is 16 residues. CDR3 region: CASSLQGPQLRDTQYF. CDR3 DNA sequence: TGTGCCAGCAGTTTGCAGGGCCCCCAGCTACGAGATACGCAGTATTTT.

This clonotype was observed a handful of times. The chain is built from TRBV6-2 or TRBV6-3 and TRBJ2-2; a possible D gene is TRBD1 (6 bases). Trimming removed 1 base at V and 2 bases at J, with 8 bases between. Germline V gives CDR1 MNHEY, CDR2 SVGEGT. This CDR3 is built from 15 residues. The CDR3 reads CASSYYRDNTGELFF. CDR3 nucleotides: TGTGCCAGCAGTTACTACAGGGATAACACCGGGGAGCTGTTTTTT.

This clonotype has more than one count but fewer than ten. The chain employs TRBV4-1 and TRBJ2-1, with D maybe TRBD1 (5 bases). The CDR3 has 17 amino acids. The V gene lost 0 bases and the J gene lost 6 bases, with 18 bases spanning the gap. Germline V gene lookup returns CDR1 MGHRA and CDR2 YSYEKL. The CDR3 region is CASSQEEGAFYRNEQFF. The CDR3 DNA reads TGCGCCAGCAGCCAAGAGGAAGGGGCCTTTTATCGCAATGAGCAGTTCTTC.

Written as DNA, the CDR3 is TGCAGTGCTCCTCGGCAGGCTCATGATGGCTACACCTTC. Protein product: CSAPRQAHDGYTF. The rearrangement links TRBV20-1 to TRBJ1-2; no reliable D call. Germline V lookup: CDR1 DFQATT, CDR2 SNEGSKA (reference sequence). Trimming shortened V by 5 bases and J by 6 bases, and 16 bases separated the two germline ends. This CDR3 is built from 13 residues.

The rearrangement links TRBV7-2 to TRBJ2-3; TRBD1 matches at 9 bases. The V segment lost 7 bases and the J segment 1 base; nucleotides outside the gene matches: 3. There are 14 residues in the CDR3. The V gene's germline CDR1 is SGHTA and CDR2 FQGNSA. The CDR3 loop reads CASTRDRGTDTQYF. As DNA, the CDR3 is TGTGCCAGCACCCGGGACAGGGGCACAGATACGCAGTATTTT.

This clonotype was counted only a few times. The chain recombines TRBV20-1 with TRBJ2-4, with 10 positions matching TRBD2. Losses at the gene ends were 7 bases for V and 4 bases for J; bases not matched to a gene: 4. Germline-derived CDR1 and CDR2 are DFQATT and SNEGSKA (reference sequence). The length of the CDR3 is 13 residues. The CDR3, as DNA: TGCAGTGTTCTAGCGGGAGATAAAAACATTCAGTACTTC. Translating it yields CSVLAGDKNIQYF.

The chain joins TRBV7-9 to TRBJ2-1, with D possibly matching TRBD1 (5 bases). CDR3 size: 15 residues. CDR1 SEHNR and CDR2 FQNEAQ come from the germline V gene (reference sequence). V was shortened by 7 bases and J by 2 bases, with 15 bases between the two germline ends. The CDR3 bases are TGTGCCAGCACCTTCGGACATAACGCCTACAATGAGCAGTTCTTC. Translating gives CASTFGHNAYNEQFF.

This clonotype was observed a few times. The chain uses TRBV11-1 and TRBJ2-2; 7 bases map to TRBD1. V was clipped by 6 bases and J by 1 base; unmatched bases: 8. CDR1 SGHAT and CDR2 FQDESV come from the germline V gene (reference sequence). The CDR3 contains 16 residues. The chain's CDR3 is CASSRLRGKNTGELFF. In nucleotides, the CDR3 is TGTGCCAGCAGTCGTCTCAGGGGGAAGAACACCGGGGAGCTGTTTTTT.

This clonotype appeared a few times. The rearrangement uses TRBV10-3 and TRBJ2-7; 9 bases line up with TRBD1. CDR1 ENHRY and CDR2 SYGVKD come from the germline V gene. Losses at the gene ends were 5 bases for V and 2 bases for J; bases not matched to a gene: 7. This CDR3 region has 15 residues. The CDR3 region has the DNA TGTGCCATCAGTACGGGACAGGGTTCACCCTACGAGCAGTACTTC. Translated: CAISTGQGSPYEQYF.